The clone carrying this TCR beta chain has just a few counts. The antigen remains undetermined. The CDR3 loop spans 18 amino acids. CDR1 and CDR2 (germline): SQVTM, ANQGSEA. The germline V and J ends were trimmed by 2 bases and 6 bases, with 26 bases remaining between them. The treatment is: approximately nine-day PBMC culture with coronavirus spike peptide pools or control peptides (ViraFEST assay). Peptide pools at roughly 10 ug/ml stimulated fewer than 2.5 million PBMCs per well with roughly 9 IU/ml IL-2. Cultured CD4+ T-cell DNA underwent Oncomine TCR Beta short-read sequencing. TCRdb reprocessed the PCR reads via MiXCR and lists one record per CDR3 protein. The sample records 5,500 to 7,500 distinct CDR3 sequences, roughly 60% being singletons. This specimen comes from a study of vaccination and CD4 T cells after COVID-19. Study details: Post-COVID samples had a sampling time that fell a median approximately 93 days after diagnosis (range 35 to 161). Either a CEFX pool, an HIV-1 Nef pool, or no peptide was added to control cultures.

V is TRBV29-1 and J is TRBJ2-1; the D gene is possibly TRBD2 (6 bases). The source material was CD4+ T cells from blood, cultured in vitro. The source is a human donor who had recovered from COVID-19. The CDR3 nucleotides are TGCAGCGTTGAAAGGGCAAGGCTAGCGCATTCCCTGGGCAATGAGCAGTTCTTC. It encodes CSVERARLAHSLGNEQFF.